The T cell receptor beta chain under discussion was sequenced for a study of PD-1 blockade in classical Hodgkin lymphoma. Sequencing was performed with immunoSEQ multiplex PCR; in TCRdb, only in-frame clones are kept and a portion is missing. The table includes approximately 34,000 clones, roughly four fifths detected once. Relapse was seen in all patients after autologous stem cell transplantation, and brentuximab vedotin exposure was variable. Germline CDR1 is MNHNS and CDR2 is SASEGT. The CDR3 loop spans 15 amino acids. V was clipped by 6 bases and J by 7 bases, with 21 bases between them. The sequences come from peripheral blood mononuclear cells (PBMCs), collected at baseline. V gene TRBV6-1 combines with J gene TRBJ1-2; D is unclear. The receptor comes from a human donor with classical Hodgkin lymphoma. The CDR3 coding sequence is TGTGCCAGCAGCGCCGGACGGTCGGGAGAGGCTGGCTACACCTTC. The encoded protein is CASSAGRSGEAGYTF.